This TCR beta chain emerged from a study of T cells in Graves' hyperthyroidism and ophthalmopathy (dated by TCRdb to between 2017 and 2020). Describing the broader study: Peripheral blood samples were taken at initial diagnosis, before any treatment was given. According to the paper, TCR Vbeta CDR3 sequencing was carried out on some 130 peripheral blood samples, which came from about 45 ophthalmopathy, around 75 hyperthyroidism and roughly 17 progressor patients. A discovery cohort of fewer than 110 patients, roughly 43 with Graves' ophthalmopathy and under 60 with stable Graves' hyperthyroidism, was used to find distinguishing TCR V-J signatures. Whether ophthalmopathy could be predicted prospectively was tested in an independent validation cohort made up of 18 to 20 hyperthyroidism patients plus 17 patients who later progressed to ophthalmopathy. The 85 to 100 discovery patients were divided at random into training and test sets in a 7:3 ratio. After blood sampling, hyperthyroidism patients were treated with methimazole at a starting dose of 30 mg daily, and ophthalmopathy patients were treated with high-dose intravenous methylprednisolone. In addition, the study compared T-cell repertoires in thyroid tissue and in blood from roughly six Graves' hyperthyroidism patients. Broader findings and caveats from the paper: Most expanded thyroid clonotypes (frequency above 0.001) were also found in blood, which suggests that blood repertoires may mirror thyroid immune responses. No statistical method was used to set the sample size in advance, and investigators knew the group allocation. In validation, the model predicted progression to ophthalmopathy with around 71% sensitivity and 72.22% specificity, a median of 6.5 months before onset. A model built on a 13 V-J signature distinguished ophthalmopathy from stable hyperthyroidism, reaching 87.88% sensitivity and 81.08% specificity in cross-validation and 80%/75% in testing.

In the ophthalmopathy patients, disease was moderately to severely active, with a Clinical Activity Score of 3 or more, a NOSPECS grade of 4 or more, and a duration of less than 3 months. Patients with uncontrolled infections, other autoimmune diseases, pregnancy or lactation were excluded. Clinical symptoms, serum thyroxine and TRAb, thyroid ultrasound, and orbital computed tomography formed the basis for the diagnoses. PBMCs were isolated from around 10 ml of fresh peripheral blood by Ficoll-Paque density gradient centrifugation. Trizol reagent was used to extract total RNA, and RNA quality was then checked on an Agilent 2100 Bioanalyzer. With respect to this clonotype: Its antigen is still unknown. No clone much larger than this one lies a single base away; base qualities are absent.

Amplification of TCR beta CDR3 regions was carried out from RNA transcripts. The TCR CDR3 was subjected to a first round of RT-PCR using the HTBI primer set and the Qiagen OneStep RT-PCR kit. Libraries were constructed in a second round of multiplex PCR, after which size selection and purification were carried out. The libraries were sequenced on an Illumina HiSeq2000 using paired-end 100 bp reads. The authors processed their data as follows. SOAPnuke was used to process the raw data, removing reads that contained adapters or uncalled bases, had a mean Phred below 15, or lacked an exact match to the constant primer or identifier. High-quality paired reads were merged with COPE v1.2.5, and unique nucleotide sequences were defined as clonotypes. MiTCR v1.1 was used to align the clonotypes against IMGT TRBV, TRBD and TRBJ reference segments. The analysis was restricted to V-J combinations with a frequency above 0.0001, which together covered just over 98% of the repertoires. The TCS score was defined as the ratio of F50 (clonal expansion) to E x V (chaos), calculated using BLOSUM62-based TCRdist between CDR3 peptides within each V-J. Welch's t-statistics and random forest reduced around 520 V-J features to 13, which were used in a naive Bayes classifier (R e1071). The raw public data were reprocessed by TCRdb itself: fastp quality trimming at Q25, MiXCR clonotype calling, in-frame beta chains only. Each record represents a unique CDR3 protein, reported with the most common genes and DNA among its rows. TCRdb assigned the V and J calls; the authors' analysis was not used. For this sample the table gives 200,000 to 300,000 distinct CDR3 sequences, of which more than 20% were detected only once. The ten most abundant clones make up 30% to 40% of the sample.

At the junction V is shortened by 3 bases and J by 7 bases, with 12 bases in between. As encoded in the germline V gene (reference sequence), CDR1 is WNHNN while CDR2 is SYGVQD. The CDR3, cysteine through phenylalanine, is 14 amino acids long. Here the CDR3 DNA is all that survives: 42 bases in frame from base 1. Input material: blood. In this chain, TRBV10-1 is recombined with TRBJ2-2; tentative D gene TRBD1, with 6 bases matching. The receptor comes from a woman between 40 and 55 years old with Graves' ophthalmopathy. The CDR3 reads CASSELRGYGELFF. The bases read TGCGCCAGCAGTGAATTGAGGGGGTACGGGGAGCTGTTTTTT.